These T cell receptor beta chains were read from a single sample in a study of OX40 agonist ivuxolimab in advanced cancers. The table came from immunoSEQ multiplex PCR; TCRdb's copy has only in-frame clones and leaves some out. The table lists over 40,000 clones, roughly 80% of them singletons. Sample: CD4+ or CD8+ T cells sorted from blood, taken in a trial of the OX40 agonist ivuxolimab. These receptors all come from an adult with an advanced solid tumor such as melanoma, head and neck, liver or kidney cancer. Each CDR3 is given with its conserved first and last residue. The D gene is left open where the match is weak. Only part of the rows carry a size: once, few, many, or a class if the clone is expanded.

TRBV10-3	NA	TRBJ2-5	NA	CAISESVSGWHF	TGTGCCATCAGTGAGTCGGTGTCAGGTTGGCACTTC
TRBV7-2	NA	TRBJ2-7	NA	CASSKQASYEQYF	TGTGCCAGCAGCAAACAGGCCTCCTACGAGCAGTACTTC
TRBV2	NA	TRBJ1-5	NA	CASRDDANQPQHF	TGTGCCAGCAGAGACGACGCAAATCAGCCCCAGCATTTT
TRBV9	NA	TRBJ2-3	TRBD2	CASSPNPGLAGGATQYF	TGTGCCAGCAGCCCGAATCCGGGACTAGCGGGGGGCGCTACGCAGTATTTT
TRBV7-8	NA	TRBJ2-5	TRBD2	CASSSLAGEETQYF	TGTGCCAGCAGCTCACTAGCGGGGGAGGAGACCCAGTACTTC
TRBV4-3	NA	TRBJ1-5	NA	CASSQDRVYSNQPQHF	TGCGCCAGCAGCCAAGATCGGGTATATAGCAATCAGCCCCAGCATTTT
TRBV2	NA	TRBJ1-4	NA	CASSGATNEKLFF	TGTGCCAGCTCGGGAGCAACTAATGAAAAACTGTTTTTT
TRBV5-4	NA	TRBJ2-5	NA	CASSFGPNQETQYF	TGTGCCAGCAGCTTTGGTCCAAACCAAGAGACCCAGTACTTC
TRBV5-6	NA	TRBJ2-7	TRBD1	CASSLPRPGTGITYEQYF	TGTGCCAGCAGCTTGCCACGCCCCGGGACAGGGATAACCTACGAGCAGTACTTC
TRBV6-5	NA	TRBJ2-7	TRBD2	CASSSHSGVYEQYF	TGTGCCAGCAGTTCCCATAGCGGGGTATACGAGCAGTACTTC
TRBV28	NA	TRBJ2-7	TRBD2	CASSRPRLAGTTYEQYF	TGTGCCAGCAGCCGCCCCCGACTAGCGGGGACTACCTACGAGCAGTACTTC
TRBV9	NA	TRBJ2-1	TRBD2	CASSAGGLYFSYNEQFF	TGTGCCAGCAGCGCGGGGGGGTTATATTTCTCCTACAATGAGCAGTTCTTC
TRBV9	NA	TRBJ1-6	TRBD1	CASSAGTGNSPLHF	TGTGCCAGCAGCGCCGGGACAGGGAACTCACCCCTCCACTTT
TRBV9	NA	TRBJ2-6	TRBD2	CASSVGSGGYRSGANVLTF	TGTGCCAGCAGCGTAGGTAGCGGGGGCTACCGCTCTGGGGCCAACGTCCTGACTTTC
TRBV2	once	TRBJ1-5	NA	CASSETEGLNQPQHF	TGTGCCAGCAGTGAAACAGAGGGGCTCAATCAGCCCCAGCATTTT
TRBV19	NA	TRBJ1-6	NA	CASSIRAGALENSPLHF	TGTGCCAGTAGTATCCGGGCCGGGGCCCTAGAAAATTCACCCCTCCACTTT
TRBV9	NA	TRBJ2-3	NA	CASSVAGSAADTQYF	TGTGCCAGCAGCGTAGCTGGTAGCGCGGCAGATACGCAGTATTTT
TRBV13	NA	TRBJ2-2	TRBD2	CASSAHRTSGGTGELFF	TGTGCCAGCAGCGCACACCGGACTAGCGGGGGCACCGGGGAGCTGTTTTTT
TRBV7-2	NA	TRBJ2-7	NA	CASSSLRGEQYF	TGTGCCAGCAGCTCACTCAGGGGCGAGCAGTACTTC
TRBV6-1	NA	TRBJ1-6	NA	CASSESTLNSPLHF	TGTGCCAGCAGTGAGAGTACACTGAATTCACCCCTCCACTTT
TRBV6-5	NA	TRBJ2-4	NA	CASSYGQRNIQYF	TGTGCCAGCAGTTACGGGCAGAGAAACATTCAGTACTTC
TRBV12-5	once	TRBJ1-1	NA	CASGLVQMNTEAFF	TGTGCTAGTGGTTTGGTACAGATGAACACTGAAGCTTTCTTT
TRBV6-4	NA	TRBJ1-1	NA	CASTPGPGLTSEAFF	TGTGCCAGCACCCCGGGCCCAGGGTTAACCTCTGAAGCTTTCTTT
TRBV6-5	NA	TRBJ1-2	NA	CASSYSRSGHLYGYTF	TGTGCCAGCAGTTACTCGAGGTCGGGACACCTTTATGGCTACACCTTC
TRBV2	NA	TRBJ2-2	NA	CASSDMSGELFF	TGTGCCAGCAGTGACATGTCCGGGGAGCTGTTTTTT
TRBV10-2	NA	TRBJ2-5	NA	CATTPRGVRETQYF	TGCGCCACCACACCAAGGGGGGTTCGGGAGACCCAGTACTTC
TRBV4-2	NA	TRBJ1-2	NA	CASSQDPRQSPNYGYTF	TGTGCCAGCAGCCAAGATCCCCGGCAGAGCCCTAACTATGGCTACACCTTC
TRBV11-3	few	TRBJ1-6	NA	CASSLAGPSSPLHF	TGTGCCAGCAGCTTAGCGGGCCCCAGTTCACCCCTCCACTTT
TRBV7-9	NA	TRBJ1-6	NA	CASSFGGNSPLHF	TGTGCCAGCAGCTTCGGGGGGAATTCACCCCTCCACTTT
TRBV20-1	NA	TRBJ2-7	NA	CSAGSGGEQYF	TGCAGTGCTGGAAGTGGGGGCGAGCAGTACTTC
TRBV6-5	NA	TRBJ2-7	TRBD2	CASSRLAGEGEQYF	TGTGCCAGCAGCCGACTAGCGGGGGAGGGCGAGCAGTACTTC
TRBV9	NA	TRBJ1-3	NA	CASSLGAARLSGNTIYF	TGTGCCAGCAGCCTCGGGGCAGCCCGACTCTCTGGAAACACCATATATTTT
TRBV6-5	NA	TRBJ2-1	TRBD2	CASSYSRTSGGMVF	TGTGCCAGCAGTTACTCGAGGACTAGCGGGGGGATGGTCTTC
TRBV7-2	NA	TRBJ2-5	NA	CASSMTRSGETQYF	TGTGCCAGCAGCATGACTAGATCGGGGGAGACCCAGTACTTC
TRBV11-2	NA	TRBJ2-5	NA	CASSANGPQETQYF	TGTGCCAGCAGCGCTAACGGCCCCCAAGAGACCCAGTACTTC
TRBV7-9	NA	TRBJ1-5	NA	CASGTTQNSNQPQHF	TGTGCCAGCGGAACCACACAGAATAGCAATCAGCCCCAGCATTTT
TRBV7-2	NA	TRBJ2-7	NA	CASSLLGSGYEQYF	TGTGCCAGCAGCCTACTTGGTAGCGGCTACGAGCAGTACTTC
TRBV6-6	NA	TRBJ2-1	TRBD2	CASWAGGPVTGEQFF	TGTGCCAGCTGGGCGGGGGGGCCGGTTACCGGTGAGCAGTTCTTC
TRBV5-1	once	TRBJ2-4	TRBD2	CASSSETSGGLLAKNIQYF	TGCGCCAGCAGCTCAGAGACTAGCGGGGGGTTATTAGCCAAAAACATTCAGTACTTC
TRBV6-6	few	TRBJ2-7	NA	CASSYTKGYEQYF	TGTGCCAGCAGTTACACGAAGGGCTACGAGCAGTACTTC
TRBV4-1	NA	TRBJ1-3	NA	CASSDLGGLGNTIYF	TGCGCCAGCAGCGACCTCGGGGGGCTTGGAAACACCATATATTTT
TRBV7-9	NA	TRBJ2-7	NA	CASSLDASEQYF	TGTGCCAGCAGCTTAGACGCCAGCGAGCAGTACTTC
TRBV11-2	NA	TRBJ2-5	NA	CASSSWTARVKTQYF	TGTGCCAGCAGCTCCTGGACAGCTCGGGTGAAGACCCAGTACTTC
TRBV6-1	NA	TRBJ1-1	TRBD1	CASSRGNLDTEAFF	TGTGCCAGCAGCAGGGGGAATCTTGACACTGAAGCTTTCTTT
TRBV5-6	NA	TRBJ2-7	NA	CASSWGRPSSYEQYF	TGTGCCAGCAGCTGGGGACGGCCGAGCTCCTACGAGCAGTACTTC
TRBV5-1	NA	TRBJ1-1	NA	CASSLYLGLETEAFF	TGCGCCAGCAGCTTGTATCTGGGGTTGGAGACTGAAGCTTTCTTT